This T cell receptor beta chain was captured by sequencing in a study of T cell responses to AZD1222 COVID-19 vaccine. Measured with immunoSEQ multiplex PCR; TCRdb has only the in-frame clones, and not every one. This table has roughly 130,000 clones, approximately 90% appearing once. Study results and caveats: Targeting of unmutated variant regions was reportedly seen in nearly half of spike-specific TCRs.

With 5 bases removed from V and 3 bases from J, the gap between germline ends came to 8 bases. Germline values: CDR1 SGHVS, CDR2 FNYEAQ. The CDR3 runs 12 residues. Concerning this clone: Its antigen is still unknown.

Specimen: peripheral blood, collected 28 days after the second AZD1222 dose. V and J are TRBV7-6 and TRBJ2-7, with a possible D match to TRBD1 (5 bases). The receptor's source is an adult who received the AZD1222 COVID-19 vaccine. The CDR3 nucleotides read TGTGCCAGCAGCCAGGGCGGCTACGAGCAGTACTTC. This translates into CASSQGGYEQYF.